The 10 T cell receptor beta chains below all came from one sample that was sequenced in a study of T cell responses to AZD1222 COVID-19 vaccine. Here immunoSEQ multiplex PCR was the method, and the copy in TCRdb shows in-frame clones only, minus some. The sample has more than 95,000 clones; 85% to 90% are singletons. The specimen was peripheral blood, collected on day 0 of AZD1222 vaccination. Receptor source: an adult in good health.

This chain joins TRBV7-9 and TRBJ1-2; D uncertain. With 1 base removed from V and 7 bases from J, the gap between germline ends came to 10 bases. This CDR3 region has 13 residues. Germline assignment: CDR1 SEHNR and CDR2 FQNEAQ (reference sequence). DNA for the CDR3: TGTGCCAGCAGCTTAGGGAGAGAGGGTGGCTACACCTTC. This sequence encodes CASSLGREGGYTF.

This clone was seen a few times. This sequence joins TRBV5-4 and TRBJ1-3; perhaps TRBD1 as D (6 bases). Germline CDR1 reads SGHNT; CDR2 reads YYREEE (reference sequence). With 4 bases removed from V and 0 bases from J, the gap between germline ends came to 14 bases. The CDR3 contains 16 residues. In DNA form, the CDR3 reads TGTGCCAGCAGCATTACAGGGTCGCTCTCTGGAAACACCATATATTTT. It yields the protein CASSITGSLSGNTIYF.

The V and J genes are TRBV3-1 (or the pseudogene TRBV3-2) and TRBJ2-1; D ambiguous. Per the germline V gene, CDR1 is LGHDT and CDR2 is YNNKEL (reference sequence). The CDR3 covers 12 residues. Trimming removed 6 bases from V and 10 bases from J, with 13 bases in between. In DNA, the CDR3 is TGTGCCAGCAGTCACCTTGGCAGGGAGCAGTTCTTC. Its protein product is CASSHLGREQFF.

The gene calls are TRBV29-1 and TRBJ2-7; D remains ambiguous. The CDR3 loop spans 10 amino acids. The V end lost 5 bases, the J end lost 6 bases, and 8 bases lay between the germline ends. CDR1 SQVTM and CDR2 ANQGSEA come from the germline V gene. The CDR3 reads CSVRLVEQYF. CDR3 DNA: TGCAGCGTTCGGTTAGTCGAGCAGTACTTC.

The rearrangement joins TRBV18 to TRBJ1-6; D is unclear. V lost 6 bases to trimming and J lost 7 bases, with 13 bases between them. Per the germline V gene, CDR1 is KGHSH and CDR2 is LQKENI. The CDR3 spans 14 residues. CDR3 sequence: CASSSLGSNSPLHF. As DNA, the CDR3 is TGTGCCAGCTCCTCCCTGGGAAGCAATTCACCCCTCCACTTT.

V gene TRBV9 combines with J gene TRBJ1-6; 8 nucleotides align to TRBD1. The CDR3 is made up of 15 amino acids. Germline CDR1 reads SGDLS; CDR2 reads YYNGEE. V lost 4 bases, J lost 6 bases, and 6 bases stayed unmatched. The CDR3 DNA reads TGTGCCAGCAGCCCGGACAGGGCATTTAATTCACCCCTCCACTTT. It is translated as CASSPDRAFNSPLHF.

The CDR3: CASGPIATNEKLFF. Here the CDR3 DNA reads TGTGCCAGCGGACCTATTGCAACTAATGAAAAACTGTTTTTT. This sequence joins TRBV2 and TRBJ1-4; D is undetermined. The germline V gene has CDR1 SNHLY and CDR2 FYNNEI. Trimming removed 8 bases from V and 0 bases from J, with 10 bases in between. The CDR3 contains 14 residues.

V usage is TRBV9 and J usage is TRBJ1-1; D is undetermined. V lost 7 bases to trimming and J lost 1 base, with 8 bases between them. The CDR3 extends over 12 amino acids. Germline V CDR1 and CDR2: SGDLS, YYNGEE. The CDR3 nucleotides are TGTGCCAGCGGGCGGCAGAACACTGAAGCTTTCTTT. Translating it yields CASGRQNTEAFF. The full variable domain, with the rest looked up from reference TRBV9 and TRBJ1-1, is DSGVTQTPKHLITATGQRVTLRCSPRSGDLSVYWYQQSLDQGLQFLIQYYNGEERAKGNILERFSAQQFPDLHSELNLSSLELGDSALYFCASGRQNTEAFFGQGTRLTVV.

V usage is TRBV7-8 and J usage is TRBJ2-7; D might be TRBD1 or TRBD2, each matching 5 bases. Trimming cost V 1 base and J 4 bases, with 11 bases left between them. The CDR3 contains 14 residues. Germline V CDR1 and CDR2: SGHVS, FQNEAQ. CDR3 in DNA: TGTGCCAGCAGCTTAGTGAAGGGGAGTTACGAGCAGTACTTC. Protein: CASSLVKGSYEQYF.

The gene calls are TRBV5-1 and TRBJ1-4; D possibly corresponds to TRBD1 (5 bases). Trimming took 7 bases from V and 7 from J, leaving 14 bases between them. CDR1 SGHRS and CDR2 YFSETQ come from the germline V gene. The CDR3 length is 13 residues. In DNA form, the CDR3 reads TGCGCCAGCCGTATAGGGGAGGGTGAAAAACTGTTTTTT. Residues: CASRIGEGEKLFF.